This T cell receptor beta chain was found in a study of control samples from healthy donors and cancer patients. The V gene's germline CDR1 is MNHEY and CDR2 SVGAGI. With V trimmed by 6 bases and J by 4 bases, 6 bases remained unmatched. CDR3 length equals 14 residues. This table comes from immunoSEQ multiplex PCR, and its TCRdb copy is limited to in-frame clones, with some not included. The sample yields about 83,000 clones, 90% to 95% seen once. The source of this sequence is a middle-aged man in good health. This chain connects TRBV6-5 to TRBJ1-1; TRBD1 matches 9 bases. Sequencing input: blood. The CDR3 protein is CASRSGTGSTEAFF. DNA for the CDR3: TGTGCCAGCAGGTCCGGGACAGGGTCCACTGAAGCTTTCTTT.